A single sample gave rise to the 5 T cell receptor beta chains below, sequenced in a study of blood T cell repertoires in COVID-19. Sequencing was performed with immunoSEQ multiplex PCR; in TCRdb, only in-frame clones are kept and a portion is missing. The table records roughly 200,000 clones, 60% to 85% of them present only once. Sequenced material: peripheral blood. All receptors derive from a woman aged 70-85 years with acute or convalescent COVID-19.

The V call is TRBV27, the J call TRBJ2-1, with 13 bases matching TRBD2. Unmatched junction bases numbered 5, after V lost 5 bases and J lost 10 bases. CDR1 and CDR2 from the germline V gene are MNHEY and SMNVEV (reference sequence). The CDR3 is 14 residues long. The CDR3 region has the DNA TGTGCCAGCAGTCCCGGACTAGCGGGAGTGGAGCAGTTCTTC. It specifies CASSPGLAGVEQFF.

The gene calls are TRBV3-1 (or the pseudogene TRBV3-2) and TRBJ2-7; TRBD1 might be the D (6 bases). The V end lost 6 bases, the J end lost 2 bases, and 14 bases lay between the germline ends. Germline V gene lookup returns CDR1 LGHDT and CDR2 YNNKEL (reference sequence). This CDR3 comprises 14 residues. CDR3 DNA sequence: TGTGCCAGCAGTCCAGGGGCCAAAGCCTACGAGCAGTACTTC. It yields the protein CASSPGAKAYEQYF.

The rearrangement uses TRBV27 and TRBJ1-1, with D tentatively TRBD1 (6 bases). Trimming left V 11 bases short and J 4 bases short, with 20 bases between. This CDR3 is built from 14 residues. The germline V gene encodes CDR1 MNHEY and CDR2 SMNVEV (reference sequence). CDR3 amino acids: CALFLQGSCTEAFF. CDR3 sequence (DNA): TGTGCCCTTTTTTTACAGGGTTCGTGCACTGAAGCTTTCTTT.

The chain carries TRBV7-9 and TRBJ2-2; 11 nucleotides agree with TRBD2. V gave up 7 bases and J gave up 9 bases; unmatched junction bases: 13. CDR1 is SEHNR, CDR2 FQNEAQ, per germline (reference sequence). This CDR3 spans 16 amino acids. The CDR3 DNA reads as TGTGCCAGCATCCTCCCCCCGACTAGCGGGACTAGGGAGCTGTTTTTT. As protein: CASILPPTSGTRELFF.

The rearrangement joins TRBV27 to TRBJ2-3; 7 bases are a match to TRBD2. This CDR3 spans 15 amino acids. V dropped 6 bases and J dropped 3; count of bases not matched to a gene: 9. Germline CDR1 reads MNHEY; CDR2 reads SMNVEV (reference sequence). Written as DNA, the CDR3 is TGTGCCAGCAGGCCCCTCAGCGGGATTACAGATACGCAGTATTTT. Amino acid sequence: CASRPLSGITDTQYF.